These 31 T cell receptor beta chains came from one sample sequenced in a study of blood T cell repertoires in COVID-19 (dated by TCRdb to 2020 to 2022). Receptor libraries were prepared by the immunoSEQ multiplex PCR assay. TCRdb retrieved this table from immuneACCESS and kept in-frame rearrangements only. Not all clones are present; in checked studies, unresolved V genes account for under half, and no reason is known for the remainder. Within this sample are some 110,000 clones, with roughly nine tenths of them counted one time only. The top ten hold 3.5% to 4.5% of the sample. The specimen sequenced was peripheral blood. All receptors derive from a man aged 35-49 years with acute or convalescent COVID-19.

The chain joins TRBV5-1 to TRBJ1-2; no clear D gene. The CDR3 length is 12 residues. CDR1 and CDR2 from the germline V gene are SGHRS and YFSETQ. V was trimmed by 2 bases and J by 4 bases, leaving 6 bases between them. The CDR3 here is CASSFSGYGYTF. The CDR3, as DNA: TGCGCCAGCAGCTTCTCCGGCTATGGCTACACCTTC.

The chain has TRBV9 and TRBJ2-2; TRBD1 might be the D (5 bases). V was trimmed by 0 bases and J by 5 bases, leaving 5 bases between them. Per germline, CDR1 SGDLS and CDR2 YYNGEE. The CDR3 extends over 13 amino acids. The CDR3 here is CASSVEGTGELFF. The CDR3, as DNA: TGTGCCAGCAGCGTAGAGGGGACCGGGGAGCTGTTTTTT.

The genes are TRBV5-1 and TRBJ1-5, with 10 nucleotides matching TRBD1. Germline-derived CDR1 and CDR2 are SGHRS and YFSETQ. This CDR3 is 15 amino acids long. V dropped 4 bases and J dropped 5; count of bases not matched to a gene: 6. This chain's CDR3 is CASSKDRGTDQPQHF. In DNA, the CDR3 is TGCGCCAGCAGCAAGGACAGGGGGACCGATCAGCCCCAGCATTTT. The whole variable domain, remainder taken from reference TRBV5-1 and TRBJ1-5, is KAGVTQTPRYLIKTRGQQVTLSCSPISGHRSVSWYQQTPGQGLQFLFEYFSETQRNKGNFPGRFSGRQFSNSRSEMNVSTLELGDSALYLCASSKDRGTDQPQHFGDGTRLSIL.

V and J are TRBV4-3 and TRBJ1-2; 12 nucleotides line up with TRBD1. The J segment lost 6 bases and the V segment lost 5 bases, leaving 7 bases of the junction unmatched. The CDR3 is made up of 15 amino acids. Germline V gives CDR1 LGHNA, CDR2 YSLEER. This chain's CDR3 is CASSSGTGGANGYTF. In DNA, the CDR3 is TGCGCCAGCAGCTCCGGGACAGGGGGCGCAAATGGCTACACCTTC.

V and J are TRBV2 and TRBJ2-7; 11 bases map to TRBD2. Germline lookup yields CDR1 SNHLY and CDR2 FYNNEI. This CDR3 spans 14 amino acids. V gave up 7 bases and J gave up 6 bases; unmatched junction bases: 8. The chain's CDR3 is CASTQGLAGGEQYF. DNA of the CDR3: TGTGCCAGCACCCAGGGGCTAGCGGGAGGCGAGCAGTACTTC.

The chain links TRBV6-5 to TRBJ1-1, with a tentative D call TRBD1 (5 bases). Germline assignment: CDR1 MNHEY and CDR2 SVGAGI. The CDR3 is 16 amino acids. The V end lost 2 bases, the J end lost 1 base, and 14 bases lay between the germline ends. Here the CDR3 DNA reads TGTGCCAGCAGTTACGCCAGACAGCCCAGGAACACTGAAGCTTTCTTT. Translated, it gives CASSYARQPRNTEAFF.

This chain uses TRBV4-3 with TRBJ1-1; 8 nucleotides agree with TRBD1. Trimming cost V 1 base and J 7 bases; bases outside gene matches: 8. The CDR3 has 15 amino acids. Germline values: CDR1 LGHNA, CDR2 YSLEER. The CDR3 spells CASSQGDRGTVEAFF. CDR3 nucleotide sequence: TGCGCCAGCAGCCAAGGTGACAGGGGCACCGTTGAAGCTTTCTTT.

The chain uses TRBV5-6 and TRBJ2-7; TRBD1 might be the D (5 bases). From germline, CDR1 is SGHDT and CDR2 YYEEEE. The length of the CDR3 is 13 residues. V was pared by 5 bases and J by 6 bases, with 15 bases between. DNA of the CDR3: TGTGCCAGCAGTTTGATCCTAACAGGCGAGCAGTACTTC. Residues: CASSLILTGEQYF.

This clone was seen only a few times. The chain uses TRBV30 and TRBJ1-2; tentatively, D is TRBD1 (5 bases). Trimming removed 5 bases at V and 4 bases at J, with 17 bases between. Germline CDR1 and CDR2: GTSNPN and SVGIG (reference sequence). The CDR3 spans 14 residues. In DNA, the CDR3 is TGTGCCTGGTCCTATGGGGGGTACGGCTATGGCTACACCTTC. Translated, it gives CAWSYGGYGYGYTF.

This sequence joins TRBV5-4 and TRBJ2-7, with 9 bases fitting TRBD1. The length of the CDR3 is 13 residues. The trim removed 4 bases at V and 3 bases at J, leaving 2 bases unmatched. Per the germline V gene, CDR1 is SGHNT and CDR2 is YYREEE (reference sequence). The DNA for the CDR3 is TGTGCCAGCAGCACGACAGGGGGCTACGAGCAGTACTTC. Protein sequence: CASSTTGGYEQYF. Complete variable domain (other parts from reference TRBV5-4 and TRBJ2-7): ETGVTQSPTHLIKTRGQQVTLRCSSQSGHNTVSWYQQALGQGPQFIFQYYREEENGRGNFPPRFSGLQFPNYSSELNVNALELDDSALYLCASSTTGGYEQYFGPGTRLTVT.

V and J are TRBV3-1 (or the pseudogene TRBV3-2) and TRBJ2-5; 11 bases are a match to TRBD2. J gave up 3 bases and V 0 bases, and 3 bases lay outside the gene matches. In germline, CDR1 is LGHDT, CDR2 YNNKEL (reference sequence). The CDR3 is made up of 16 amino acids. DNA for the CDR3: TGTGCCAGCAGCCAAGAACTAGCGGGAGTTAAAGAGACCCAGTACTTC. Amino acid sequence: CASSQELAGVKETQYF.

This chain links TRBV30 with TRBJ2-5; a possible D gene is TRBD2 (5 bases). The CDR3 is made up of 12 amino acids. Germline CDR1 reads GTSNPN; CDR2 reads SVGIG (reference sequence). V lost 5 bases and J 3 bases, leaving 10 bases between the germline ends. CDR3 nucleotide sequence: TGTGCCTGGCGCGGGTACAAAGAGACCCAGTACTTC. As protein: CAWRGYKETQYF.

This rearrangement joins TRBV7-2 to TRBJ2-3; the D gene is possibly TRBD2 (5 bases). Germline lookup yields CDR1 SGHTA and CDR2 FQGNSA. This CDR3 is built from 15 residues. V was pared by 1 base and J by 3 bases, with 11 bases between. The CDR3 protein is CASSLEVLATDTQYF. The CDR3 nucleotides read TGTGCCAGCAGCTTAGAAGTTCTAGCAACAGATACGCAGTATTTT.

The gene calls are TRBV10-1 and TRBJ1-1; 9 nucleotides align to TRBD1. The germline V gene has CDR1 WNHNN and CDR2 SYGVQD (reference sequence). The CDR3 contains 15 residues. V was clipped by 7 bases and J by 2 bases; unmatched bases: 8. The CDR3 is CASTLQGAGNTEAFF. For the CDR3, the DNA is TGCGCCAGCACTCTACAGGGGGCAGGCAACACTGAAGCTTTCTTT.

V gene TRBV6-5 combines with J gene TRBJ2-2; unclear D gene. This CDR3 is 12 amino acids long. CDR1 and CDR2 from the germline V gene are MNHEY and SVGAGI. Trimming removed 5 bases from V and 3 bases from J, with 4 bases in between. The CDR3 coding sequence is TGTGCCAGCAGTCCTTACACCGGGGAGCTGTTTTTT. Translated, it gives CASSPYTGELFF.

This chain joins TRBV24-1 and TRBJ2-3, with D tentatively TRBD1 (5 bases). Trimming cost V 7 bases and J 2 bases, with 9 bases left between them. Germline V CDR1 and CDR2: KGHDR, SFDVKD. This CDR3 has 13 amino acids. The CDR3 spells CATRDTNTDTQYF. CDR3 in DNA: TGTGCCACCAGGGACACAAACACAGATACGCAGTATTTT.

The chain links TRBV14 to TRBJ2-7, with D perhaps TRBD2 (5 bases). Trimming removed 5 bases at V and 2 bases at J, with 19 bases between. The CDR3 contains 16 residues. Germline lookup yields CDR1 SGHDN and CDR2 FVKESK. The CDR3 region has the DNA TGTGCCAGCAGCGATATACCGGGATCCGGTCCCTACGAGCAGTACTTC. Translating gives CASSDIPGSGPYEQYF.

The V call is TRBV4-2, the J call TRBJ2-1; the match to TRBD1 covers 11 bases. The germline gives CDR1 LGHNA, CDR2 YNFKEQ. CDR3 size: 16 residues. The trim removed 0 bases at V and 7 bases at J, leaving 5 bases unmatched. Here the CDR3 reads CASSQDRGTGGNEQFF. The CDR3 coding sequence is TGTGCCAGCAGCCAAGATAGGGGGACAGGGGGTAATGAGCAGTTCTTC.

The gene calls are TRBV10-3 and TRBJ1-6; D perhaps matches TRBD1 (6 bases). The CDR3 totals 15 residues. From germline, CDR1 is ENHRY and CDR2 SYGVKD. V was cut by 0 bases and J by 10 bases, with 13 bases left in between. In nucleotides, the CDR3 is TGTGCCATCAGTGAGTCCCCACAGGGAGTATCACCCCTCCACTTT. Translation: CAISESPQGVSPLHF.

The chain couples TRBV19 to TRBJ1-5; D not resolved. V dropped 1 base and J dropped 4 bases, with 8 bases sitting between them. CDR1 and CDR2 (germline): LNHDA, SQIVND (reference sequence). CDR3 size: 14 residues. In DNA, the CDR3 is TGTGCCAGTAGTATAGTGGGCGAAAATCAGCCCCAGCATTTT. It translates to CASSIVGENQPQHF.

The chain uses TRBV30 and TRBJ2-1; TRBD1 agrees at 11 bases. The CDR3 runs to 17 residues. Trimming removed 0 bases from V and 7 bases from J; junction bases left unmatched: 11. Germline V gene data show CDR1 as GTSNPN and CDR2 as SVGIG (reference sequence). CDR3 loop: CAWSVRGWGQGVNEQFF. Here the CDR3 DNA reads TGTGCCTGGAGTGTACGTGGATGGGGACAGGGGGTAAATGAGCAGTTCTTC.

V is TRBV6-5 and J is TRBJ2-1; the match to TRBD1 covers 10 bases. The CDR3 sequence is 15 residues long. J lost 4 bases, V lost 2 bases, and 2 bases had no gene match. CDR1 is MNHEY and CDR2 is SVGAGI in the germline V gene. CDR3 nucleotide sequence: TGTGCCAGCAGTTACGGGGGACAGGGGTACAATGAGCAGTTCTTC. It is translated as CASSYGGQGYNEQFF.

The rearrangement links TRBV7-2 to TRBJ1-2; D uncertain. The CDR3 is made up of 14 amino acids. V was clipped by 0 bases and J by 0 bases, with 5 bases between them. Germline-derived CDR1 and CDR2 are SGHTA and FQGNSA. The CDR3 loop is CASSLAVANYGYTF. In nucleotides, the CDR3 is TGTGCCAGCAGCTTAGCGGTAGCTAACTATGGCTACACCTTC.

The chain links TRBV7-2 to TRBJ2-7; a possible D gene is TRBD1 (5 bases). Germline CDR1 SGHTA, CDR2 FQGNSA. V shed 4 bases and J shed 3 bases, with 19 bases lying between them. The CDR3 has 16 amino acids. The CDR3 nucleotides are TGTGCCAGCAGCTCTAGGGGCAGGTCTTCGTTCTACGAGCAGTACTTC. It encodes CASSSRGRSSFYEQYF. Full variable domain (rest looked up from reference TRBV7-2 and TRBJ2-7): GAGVSQSPSNKVTEKGKDVELRCDPISGHTALYWYRQSLGQGLEFLIYFQGNSAPDKSGLPSDRFSAERTGGSVSTLTIQRTQQEDSAVYLCASSSRGRSSFYEQYFGPGTRLTVT.

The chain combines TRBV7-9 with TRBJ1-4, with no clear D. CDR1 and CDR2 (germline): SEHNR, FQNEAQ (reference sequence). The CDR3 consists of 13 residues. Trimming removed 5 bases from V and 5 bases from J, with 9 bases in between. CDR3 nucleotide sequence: TGTGCCAGCAGCCGGGGTCCAAATGAAAAACTGTTTTTT. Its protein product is CASSRGPNEKLFF.

The CDR3 coding sequence is TGTGCCAGCAGCTGGGGGACTAGCGGGAGGGCTTACAATGAGCAGTTCTTC. Translating it yields CASSWGTSGRAYNEQFF. The rearrangement uses TRBV5-6 and TRBJ2-1; 16 bases agree with TRBD2. The CDR3 is made up of 17 amino acids. CDR1 is SGHDT and CDR2 is YYEEEE in the germline V gene. Unmatched junction bases numbered 4, after V lost 3 bases and J lost 4 bases.

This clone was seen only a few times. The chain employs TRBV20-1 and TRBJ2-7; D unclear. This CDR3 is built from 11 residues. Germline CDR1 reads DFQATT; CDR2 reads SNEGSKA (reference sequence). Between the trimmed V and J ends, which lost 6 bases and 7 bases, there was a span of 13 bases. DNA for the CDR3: TGCAGTGCCCCTCGACTTGGGGAGCAGTACTTC. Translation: CSAPRLGEQYF.

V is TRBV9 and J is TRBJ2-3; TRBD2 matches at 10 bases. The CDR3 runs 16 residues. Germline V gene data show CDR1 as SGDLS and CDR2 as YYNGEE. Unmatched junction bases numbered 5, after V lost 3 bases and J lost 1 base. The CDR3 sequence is CASSGTLAGGTDTQYF. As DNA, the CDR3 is TGTGCCAGCAGCGGTACTCTAGCGGGGGGCACAGATACGCAGTATTTT.

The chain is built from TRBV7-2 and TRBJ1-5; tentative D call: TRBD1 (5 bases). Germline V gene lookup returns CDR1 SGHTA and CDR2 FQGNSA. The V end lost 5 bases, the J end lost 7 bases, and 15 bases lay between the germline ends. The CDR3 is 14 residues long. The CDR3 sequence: CASSADRNIQPQHF. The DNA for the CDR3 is TGTGCCAGCAGCGCAGACAGAAACATCCAGCCCCAGCATTTT.

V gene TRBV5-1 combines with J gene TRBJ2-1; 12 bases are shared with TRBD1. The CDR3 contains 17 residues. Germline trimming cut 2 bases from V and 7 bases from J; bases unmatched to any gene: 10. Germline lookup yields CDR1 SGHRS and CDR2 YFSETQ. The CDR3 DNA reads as TGCGCCAGCAGCTTCCCACCGGGACAGGGGGCGCCTAATGAGCAGTTCTTC. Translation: CASSFPPGQGAPNEQFF. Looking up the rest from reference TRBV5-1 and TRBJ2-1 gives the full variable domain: KAGVTQTPRYLIKTRGQQVTLSCSPISGHRSVSWYQQTPGQGLQFLFEYFSETQRNKGNFPGRFSGRQFSNSRSEMNVSTLELGDSALYLCASSFPPGQGAPNEQFFGPGTRLTVL.

The CDR3 loop is CASSEGAQPQHF. CDR3 coding DNA: TGTGCCAGCAGTGAGGGTGCACAGCCCCAGCATTTT. The V gene is TRBV6-2 or TRBV6-3, the J gene TRBJ1-5; D is unresolved. The CDR3 contains 12 residues. Germline-derived CDR1 and CDR2 are MNHEY and SVGEGT. V shed 5 bases and J shed 7 bases, with 9 bases lying between them.